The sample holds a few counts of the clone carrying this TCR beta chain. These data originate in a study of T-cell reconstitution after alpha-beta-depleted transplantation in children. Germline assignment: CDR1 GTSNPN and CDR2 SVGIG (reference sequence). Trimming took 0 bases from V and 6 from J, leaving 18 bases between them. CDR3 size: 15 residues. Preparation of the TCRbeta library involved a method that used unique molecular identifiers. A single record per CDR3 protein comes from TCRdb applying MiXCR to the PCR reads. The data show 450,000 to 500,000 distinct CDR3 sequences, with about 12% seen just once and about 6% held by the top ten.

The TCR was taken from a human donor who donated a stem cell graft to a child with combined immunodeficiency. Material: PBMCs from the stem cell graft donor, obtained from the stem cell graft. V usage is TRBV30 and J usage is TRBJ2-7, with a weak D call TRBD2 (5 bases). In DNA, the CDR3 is TGTGCCTGGAGTGTAGAGTGGTTCTCGGCGGGCGAGCAGTACTTC. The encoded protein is CAWSVEWFSAGEQYF.